This entry is about one TCR beta chain. Its target is unknown. The CDR3 covers 15 residues. The ends lost 4 bases at V and 6 bases at J; junction bases unmatched: 7. Germline CDR1 and CDR2: MRHNA and SNTAGT. The sample is drawn from a study of shared clonotypes between healthy human individuals. Regarding the study as a whole: On the whole, naive subsets had larger estimated richness than memory subsets had.

The deep-level immunoSEQ assay was used. Only in-frame clones appear in the TCRdb table, and some are missing; sequencing was by immunoSEQ multiplex PCR. The table records about 120,000 clones, over 65% of them present only once. The gene calls are TRBV6-4 and TRBJ2-1; 9 bases map to TRBD2. The origin of this receptor is a woman between 25 and 40 years old in good health. The sequencing sample was made of memory CD8+ T cells sorted from blood. Sample subset: CD45RO+ cells pooled with CCR7-negative TemRA cells. For the CDR3, the DNA is TGTGCCAGCAGTGGGTCCGCGGGAGGGAGCAATGAGCAGTTCTTC. Its translation: CASSGSAGGSNEQFF.